This entry describes one T cell receptor (beta chain). Original data processing: Cell counts per sample came from amplifying reference gene primers. Sequenced by immunoSEQ multiplex PCR; TCRdb stores in-frame clones only, minus some. Clone size and the V and J calls come from that table; the DNA yielded D and trimming. The data contain over 200,000 clones, over 65% of them singletons. These data originate in a study of blood T cell repertoires in COVID-19. V dropped 0 bases and J dropped 3; count of bases not matched to a gene: 15. This CDR3 spans 18 amino acids. Germline assignment: CDR1 SGHNT and CDR2 YYREEE (reference sequence).

The chain has TRBV5-4 and TRBJ2-7; TRBD2 matches 7 bases. This receptor was taken from a woman aged 70 to 79 with active or convalescent COVID-19. Specimen: peripheral blood. The CDR3 protein is CASSLAVFGLADIYEQYF. DNA for the CDR3: TGTGCCAGCAGCTTGGCCGTTTTCGGGCTAGCGGATATCTACGAGCAGTACTTC.